The clone carrying this TCR beta chain was counted at least ten times. Its matching antigen is unknown. This entry is derived from a study of T cell repertoires in cytomegalovirus infection. Study-wide findings and caveats: Dominating the ex vivo response were HLA-C-restricted CMV-specific TCR beta clonotypes.

One entry per CDR3 protein results from TCRdb running MiXCR on the reads. Of over 85,000 distinct CDR3 sequences listed, approximately 15% are singletons. With V trimmed by 4 bases and J by 5 bases, 9 bases remained unmatched. This CDR3 contains 16 residues. Germline-derived CDR1 and CDR2 are SGHTA and FQGNSA. J is TRBJ1-4 and V is TRBV7-2, with 8 bases matching TRBD1. The sample taken for sequencing was PBMCs. This receptor was identified in a human donor in good health (CMV status not recorded). Some clones in this sample may be carry-over from other donors' samples. The CDR3 DNA is TGTGCCAGCAGCTCGGACAGGGAAGAAGGGAATGAAAAACTGTTTTTT. As protein: CASSSDREEGNEKLFF.